Presented here are 6 T cell receptor beta chains from one specimen sequenced in a study of blood T cells in healthy people across ages. A second about 7 to 12 cycle PCR used barcoded and J-beta primers. TCRdb fed the 5' RACE reads into MiXCR, producing one record per CDR3 protein. In the table there are 1.2 million to 1.5 million distinct CDR3 sequences, roughly 60% of which are singletons. Sequencing was performed on blood. The receptors were gathered from a man aged 18 to 29 in good health.

DNA of the CDR3: TGTGCCAGCAGTTACTCGATCAGGATGTCAACTAATGAAAAACTGTTTTTT. Protein product: CASSYSIRMSTNEKLFF. The chain is built from TRBV6-2 or TRBV6-3 and TRBJ1-4, with D uncertain. CDR1 and CDR2 (germline): MNHEY, SVGEGT. There are 17 residues in the CDR3. Trimming pared 0 bases from V and 0 bases from J, leaving 11 bases between.

The genes are TRBV29-1 and TRBJ1-2; the D is unclear. Germline V gene data show CDR1 as SQVTM and CDR2 as ANQGSEA. The ends were cut back, 4 bases at V and 3 bases at J, with 12 bases in the middle. This CDR3 is built from 13 residues. The DNA of the CDR3 is TGCAGCGTTGCTCTTCGGGATGACTATGGCTACACCTTC. This encodes CSVALRDDYGYTF.

This clonotype occurred a few times. V usage is TRBV4-1 and J usage is TRBJ1-6, with D perhaps matching TRBD1 (5 bases). Germline CDR1 MGHRA, CDR2 YSYEKL. CDR3 length: 17 amino acids. Trimming shortened V by 8 bases and J by 4 bases, and 21 bases separated the two germline ends. CDR3 amino acids: CASRTGVATAYNSPLHF. Written as DNA, the CDR3 is TGCGCCAGCCGTACCGGGGTCGCGACAGCTTATAATTCACCCCTCCACTTT.

This chain links TRBV20-1 with TRBJ2-7, with TRBD2 matching 12 bases. J gave up 0 bases and V 4 bases, and 7 bases lay outside the gene matches. CDR3 size: 16 residues. The germline V gene encodes CDR1 DFQATT and CDR2 SNEGSKA (reference sequence). CDR3 in amino acids: CSATQLAGGSSYEQYF. The CDR3 DNA reads TGCAGTGCTACCCAACTAGCGGGGGGTAGCTCCTACGAGCAGTACTTC.

CDR3 bases: TGCGCCAGCAGCGGGGTAGCGGGGGGTAACGAGCAGTACTTC. Residues: CASSGVAGGNEQYF. V and J are TRBV4-1 and TRBJ2-5; 10 nucleotides match TRBD2. The end of the DNA aligns better with TRBJ2-7, so the J call may be wrong. CDR3 length equals 14 residues. Germline-derived CDR1 and CDR2 are MGHRA and YSYEKL.

The V gene is TRBV14, the J gene TRBJ1-2; the D gene is possibly TRBD1 (5 bases). V shed 1 base and J shed 6 bases, with 9 bases lying between them. The CDR3 is made up of 13 amino acids. Per germline, CDR1 SGHDN and CDR2 FVKESK. The CDR3 spells CASSQGGADGYTF. The DNA of the CDR3 is TGTGCCAGCAGCCAAGGGGGCGCGGATGGCTACACCTTC.